The 8 T cell receptor beta chains presented below share a single source sample, sequenced in a study of beta chain features in type 1 diabetes listed by TCRdb under 2018. The library came from the immunoSEQ multiplex PCR assay. The entire amount of isolated RNA was reverse transcribed using the High Capacity cDNA Reverse Transcription Kit, so the sequenced TCRB transcripts were expressed ones. TCRdb provides this immuneACCESS table in a form limited to in-frame rearrangements. Some clones are lacking; in checked studies, under half of them reflect an unresolved V gene, and why the rest are absent is not known. For this sample there are roughly 380,000 clones; less than 20% appear just once. Roughly 0.045% of the sample is held by the ten biggest clonotypes. The sequencing input was naive CD4+ T cells from blood. Per the publication, the cell subset or site label means: true naive CD4+ T cells. The receptors were gathered from a woman younger than 35 in good health.

This clone was seen only a few times. The V call is TRBV7-9, the J call TRBJ1-1, with TRBD1 as a possible D gene (5 bases). Per the germline V gene, CDR1 is SEHNR and CDR2 is FQNEAQ (reference sequence). CDR3 length: 15 amino acids. V was trimmed by 5 bases and J by 1 base, leaving 14 bases between them. The CDR3 reads CASSLWGRKNTEAFF. CDR3 bases: TGTGCCAGCAGCCTATGGGGCAGAAAGAACACTGAAGCTTTCTTT.

This chain connects TRBV19 to TRBJ2-3; 10 positions match TRBD1. Trimming cost V 10 bases and J 6 bases; bases outside gene matches: 16. Germline-derived CDR1 and CDR2 are LNHDA and SQIVND (reference sequence). The CDR3 length is 16 residues. CDR3 DNA: TGTGCCACTACCCTCCGGACAGGGGGAATTATGGATACGCAGTATTTT. This translates into CATTLRTGGIMDTQYF.

This clone was observed a handful of times. The chain joins TRBV29-1 to TRBJ2-7, with D tentatively TRBD1 (5 bases). Germline CDR1 is SQVTM and CDR2 is ANQGSEA. This CDR3 region has 16 residues. The V gene lost 5 bases and the J gene lost 0 bases, with 20 bases spanning the gap. In nucleotides, the CDR3 is TGCAGCGTTCTTCCCTCCGGCAGGGCCATCTCCTACGAGCAGTACTTC. The encoded protein is CSVLPSGRAISYEQYF.

The table lists this clone with a few counts. This chain connects TRBV4-1 to TRBJ1-1; the D is unclear. Germline V gene sequence: CDR1 MGHRA, CDR2 YSYEKL. Trimming removed 0 bases from V and 4 bases from J, with 6 bases in between. The CDR3 length is 13 residues. CDR3 region: CASSQDRITEAFF. The CDR3 nucleotides read TGCGCCAGCAGCCAAGACAGAATCACTGAAGCTTTCTTT.

This clone has only a few counts. The chain is built from TRBV29-1 and TRBJ1-1; D is unclear. The CDR3 has 14 residues. Germline V gives CDR1 SQVTM, CDR2 ANQGSEA. The V gene lost 2 bases and the J gene lost 7 bases, with 17 bases spanning the gap. The CDR3 sequence is CSVERNRGRGEAFF. The CDR3 DNA reads as TGCAGCGTTGAAAGAAACCGGGGTCGGGGTGAAGCTTTCTTT.

A few counts support this clone. The J gene is TRBJ2-2, the V gene TRBV29-1; 7 positions match TRBD1. This CDR3 region has 14 residues. V lost 7 bases to trimming and J lost 3 bases; unmatched junction nucleotides: 8. Germline loops: CDR1 SQVTM, CDR2 ANQGSEA. The CDR3, as DNA: TGCAGCGCCGTCGACAGGGTCTACACCGGGGAGCTGTTTTTT. Translating gives CSAVDRVYTGELFF.

The rearrangement joins TRBV25-1 to TRBJ1-5; D is possibly TRBD1 (5 bases). The CDR3 totals 14 residues. CDR1 and CDR2 from the germline V gene are MGHDK and SYGVNS. Trimming took 5 bases from V and 4 from J, leaving 12 bases between them. This CDR3 reads CASSSGGLNQPQHF. In nucleotides, the CDR3 is TGTGCCAGCAGTTCTGGGGGACTTAATCAGCCCCAGCATTTT.

This clone appeared a few times. The chain carries TRBV7-6 and TRBJ1-5, with TRBD1 matching 12 bases. Unmatched junction bases numbered 5, after V lost 1 base and J lost 7 bases. Germline CDR1 reads SGHVS; CDR2 reads FNYEAQ. The length of the CDR3 is 16 residues. The CDR3 loop is CASSLEGQGARQPQHF. CDR3 DNA sequence: TGTGCCAGCAGCTTAGAGGGACAGGGGGCTAGGCAGCCCCAGCATTTT.